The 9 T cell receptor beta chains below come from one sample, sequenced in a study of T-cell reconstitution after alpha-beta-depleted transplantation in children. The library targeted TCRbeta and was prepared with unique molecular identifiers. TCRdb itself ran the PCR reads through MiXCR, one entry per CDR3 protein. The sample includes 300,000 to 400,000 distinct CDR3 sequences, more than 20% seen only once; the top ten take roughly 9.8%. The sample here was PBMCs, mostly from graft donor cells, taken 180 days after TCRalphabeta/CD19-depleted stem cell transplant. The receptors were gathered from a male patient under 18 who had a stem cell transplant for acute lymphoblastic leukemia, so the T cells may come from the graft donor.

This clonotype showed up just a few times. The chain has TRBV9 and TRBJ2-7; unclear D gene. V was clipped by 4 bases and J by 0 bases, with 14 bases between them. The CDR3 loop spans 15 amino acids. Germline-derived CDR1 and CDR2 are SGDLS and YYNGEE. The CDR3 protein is CASSRSVAASYEQYF. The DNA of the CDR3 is TGTGCCAGCAGCCGTTCGGTAGCCGCCTCCTACGAGCAGTACTTC.

Here the CDR3 reads CASSLWPRGGSNQPQHF. CDR3 coding DNA: TGCGCCAGCAGCTTGTGGCCCAGGGGAGGAAGCAATCAGCCCCAGCATTTT. V usage is TRBV5-1 and J usage is TRBJ1-5, with D tentatively TRBD1 (6 bases). The germline V gene encodes CDR1 SGHRS and CDR2 YFSETQ. The CDR3 is 17 amino acids. V was cut by 1 base and J by 1 base, with 15 bases left in between.

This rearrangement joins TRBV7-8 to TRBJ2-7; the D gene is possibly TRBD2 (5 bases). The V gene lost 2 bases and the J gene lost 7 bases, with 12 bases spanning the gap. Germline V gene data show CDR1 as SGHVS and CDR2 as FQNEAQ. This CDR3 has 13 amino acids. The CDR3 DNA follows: TGTGCCAGCAGCTTACGGGGAATGATTGAGCAGTACTTC. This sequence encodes CASSLRGMIEQYF.

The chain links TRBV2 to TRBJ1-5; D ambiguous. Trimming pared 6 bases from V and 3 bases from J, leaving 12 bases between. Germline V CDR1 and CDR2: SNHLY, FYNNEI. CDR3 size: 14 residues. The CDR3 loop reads CASSSQALNQPQHF. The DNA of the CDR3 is TGTGCCAGCAGCAGTCAGGCGCTCAATCAGCCCCAGCATTTT.

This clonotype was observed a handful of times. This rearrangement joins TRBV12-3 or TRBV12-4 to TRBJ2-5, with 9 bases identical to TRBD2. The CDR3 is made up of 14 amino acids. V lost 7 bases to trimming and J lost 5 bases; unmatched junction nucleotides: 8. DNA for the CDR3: TGTGCCAGCACCCGTGCGGGAGGGAGGGAGACCCAGTACTTC. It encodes CASTRAGGRETQYF.

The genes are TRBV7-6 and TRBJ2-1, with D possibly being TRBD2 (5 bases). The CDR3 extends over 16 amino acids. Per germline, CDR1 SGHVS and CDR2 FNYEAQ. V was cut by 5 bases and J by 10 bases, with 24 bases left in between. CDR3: CASSAPGGVGSGEQFF. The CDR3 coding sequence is TGTGCCAGCAGCGCACCTGGAGGTGTTGGGAGTGGGGAGCAGTTCTTC.

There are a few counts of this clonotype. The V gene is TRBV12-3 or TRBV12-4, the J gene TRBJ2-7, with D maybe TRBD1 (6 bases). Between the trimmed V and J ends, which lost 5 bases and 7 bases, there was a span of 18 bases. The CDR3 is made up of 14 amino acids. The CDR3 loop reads CASSPPQGRGEQYF. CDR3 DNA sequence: TGTGCCAGCAGTCCACCGCAGGGTAGGGGGGAGCAGTACTTC.

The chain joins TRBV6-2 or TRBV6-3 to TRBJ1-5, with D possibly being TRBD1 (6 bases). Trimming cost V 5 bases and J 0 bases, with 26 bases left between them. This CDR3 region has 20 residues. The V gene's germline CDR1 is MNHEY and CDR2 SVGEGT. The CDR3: CASSPGARGGIWGSNQPQHF. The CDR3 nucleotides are TGTGCCAGCAGTCCAGGGGCGCGGGGAGGTATATGGGGTAGCAATCAGCCCCAGCATTTT.

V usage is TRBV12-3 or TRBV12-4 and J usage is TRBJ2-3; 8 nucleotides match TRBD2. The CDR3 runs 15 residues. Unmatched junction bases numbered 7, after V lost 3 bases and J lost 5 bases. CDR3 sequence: CASSFTGRAGDTQYF. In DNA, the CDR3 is TGTGCCAGCAGTTTTACCGGGAGGGCCGGAGATACGCAGTATTTT.